This T cell receptor beta chain emerged from a study of T-cell memory formation after mild COVID-19. TCRdb used MiXCR to reprocess the 5' RACE reads, holding one entry per CDR3 protein. Of roughly 600,000 distinct CDR3 sequences detected, roughly 17% appear once; the ten largest clones hold about 12%. This clonotype turned up a few times. Per the germline V gene, CDR1 is KGHDR and CDR2 is SFDVKD. The length of the CDR3 is 17 residues. With 9 bases clipped from V and 4 bases from J, the junction kept 15 bases outside the gene matches. V gene TRBV24-1 combines with J gene TRBJ2-1; 9 positions match TRBD2. Sequences were obtained from PBMCs or a T cell subset sorted from them (not recorded which). The clonotype originates from an adult woman who had mild COVID-19 (a few samples of this study predate the infection). Cell type and time point are not known. DNA for the CDR3: TGTGCCACCCAACGCCCTAGCGGGGTAGCGGGTTACAATGAGCAGTTCTTC. Translating it yields CATQRPSGVAGYNEQFF.